What follows are 23 T cell receptor beta chains derived from one specimen sequenced in a study of T-cell reconstitution after alpha-beta-depleted transplantation in children. Unique molecular identifiers were used in preparing the TCRbeta library. In TCRdb, the PCR reads were re-called with MiXCR into one record per CDR3 protein. This table has some 5,000 distinct CDR3 sequences, just under 7.5% appearing once. Sequenced material: PBMCs, mostly from graft donor cells, taken 60 days after TCRalphabeta/CD19-depleted stem cell transplant. The receptors stem from a boy less than two years old who had a stem cell transplant for SCID, so the T cells may come from the graft donor.

This clonotype is medium-sized by share. The chain is built from TRBV27 and TRBJ2-6; D is undetermined. The CDR3 is 14 residues long. With 7 bases removed from V and 0 bases from J, the gap between germline ends came to 7 bases. The germline gives CDR1 MNHEY, CDR2 SMNVEV (reference sequence). CDR3 region: CASTHFSGANVLTF. In nucleotides, the CDR3 is TGTGCCAGCACCCACTTCTCTGGGGCCAACGTCCTGACTTTC. Together with reference TRBV27 and TRBJ2-6, the CDR3 gives the full variable domain: EAQVTQNPRYLITVTGKKLTVTCSQNMNHEYMSWYRQDPGLGLRQIYYSMNVEVTDKGDVPEGYKVSRKEKRNFPLILESPSPNQTSLYFCASTHFSGANVLTFGAGSRLTVL.

This clonotype has only a few counts. The gene calls are TRBV11-2 and TRBJ1-2; the D gene is possibly TRBD1 (6 bases). Germline lookup yields CDR1 SGHAT and CDR2 FQNNGV. V was shortened by 5 bases and J by 4 bases, with 14 bases between the two germline ends. The CDR3 has 14 residues. For the CDR3, the DNA is TGTGCCAGCAGCGCCTGGACAGCACCCTATGGCTACACCTTC. Its translation is CASSAWTAPYGYTF. The complete variable domain, with remaining parts taken from reference TRBV11-2 and TRBJ1-2, reads EAGVAQSPRYKIIEKRQSVAFWCNPISGHATLYWYQQILGQGPKLLIQFQNNGVVDDSQLPKDRFSAERLKGVDSTLKIQPAKLEDSAVYLCASSAWTAPYGYTFGSGTRLTVV.

This clonotype rates as medium-sized (0.01 to 0.1%). The genes are TRBV21-1 and TRBJ1-1; the table's D call, TRBD1, was not checked against the DNA. TRBV21-1 is labeled a pseudogene. The CDR3 length is 14 residues. The CDR3 loop reads CASSKGTQNTEAFF. In DNA form, the CDR3 reads TGTGCCAGCAGCAAGGGGACACAGAACACTGAAGCTTTCTTT.

Within the sample, this clonotype is medium-sized. The gene calls are TRBV12-3 or TRBV12-4 and TRBJ1-2; D is unresolved. The length of the CDR3 is 15 residues. Between the trimmed V and J ends, which lost 5 bases and 1 base, there was a span of 14 bases. The CDR3 nucleotides read TGTGCCAGCAGTCCTCACCGGACGGGTAACTATGGCTACACCTTC. Its translation is CASSPHRTGNYGYTF.

This clonotype is labeled as medium-sized (0.01 to 0.1%). This chain joins TRBV25-1 and TRBJ2-5; maybe TRBD2 (6 bases). The CDR3 is 14 residues long. Germline CDR1 reads MGHDK; CDR2 reads SYGVNS. V dropped 7 bases and J dropped 4 bases, with 16 bases sitting between them. The CDR3 sequence: CASTGVGGGETQYF. CDR3 DNA sequence: TGTGCCAGCACCGGGGTCGGGGGAGGAGAGACCCAGTACTTC.

This clonotype is categorized as medium-sized. The V and J genes are TRBV12-3 or TRBV12-4 and TRBJ1-6; tentative D call: TRBD1 (6 bases). This CDR3 spans 14 amino acids. V was trimmed by 2 bases and J by 7 bases, leaving 9 bases between them. CDR3 nucleotides: TGTGCCAGCAGTTTACCAGGGGCCAATTCACCCCTCCACTTT. Its translation is CASSLPGANSPLHF.

This clonotype appeared many times. V and J are TRBV27 and TRBJ2-7; D may be TRBD1 or TRBD2 (5 bases each). This CDR3 region has 15 residues. V was cut by 8 bases and J by 5 bases, with 22 bases left in between. Germline loops: CDR1 MNHEY, CDR2 SMNVEV (reference sequence). The CDR3 is CASHTLPGRGHEQYF. CDR3 nucleotide sequence: TGTGCCAGCCACACTTTACCAGGGAGAGGCCACGAGCAGTACTTC.

This clonotype is labeled medium-sized. The chain is built from TRBV6-5 and TRBJ1-3; no clear D gene. Germline lookup yields CDR1 MNHEY and CDR2 SVGAGI. The CDR3 covers 13 residues. Between the trimmed V and J ends, which lost 9 bases and 0 bases, there was a span of 9 bases. The CDR3 DNA sequence: TGTGCCAGTAGAGGCCTCTCTGGAAACACCATATATTTT. Its translation: CASRGLSGNTIYF.

Sample share makes this clonotype medium-sized (0.01 to 0.1%). The gene calls are TRBV7-9 and TRBJ1-2; TRBD1 matches 7 bases. V was clipped by 5 bases and J by 4 bases; unmatched bases: 7. Germline assignment: CDR1 SEHNR and CDR2 FQNEAQ (reference sequence). The CDR3 is made up of 14 amino acids. The CDR3 spells CASSDTGEIYGYTF. DNA of the CDR3: TGTGCCAGCAGCGACACAGGGGAAATCTATGGCTACACCTTC. Drawing the rest from reference TRBV7-9 and TRBJ1-2, the complete variable domain is DTGVSQNPRHKITKRGQNVTFRCDPISEHNRLYWYRQTLGQGPEFLTYFQNEAQLEKSRLLSDRFSAERPKGSFSTLEIQRTEQGDSAMYLCASSDTGEIYGYTFGSGTRLTVV.

This clonotype qualifies as medium-sized (0.01 to 0.1%). The CDR3 nucleotides are TGCGCCAGCAGTGGAAAAGGTTCGTCTGGGGCCAACGTCCTGACTTTC. Translation: CASSGKGSSGANVLTF. V usage is TRBV10-1 and J usage is TRBJ2-6; D uncertain. This CDR3 has 16 residues. The V end was cut by 4 bases, the J end by 1 base, with 11 bases between. Germline V gene data show CDR1 as WNHNN and CDR2 as SYGVQD (reference sequence).

At least ten counts were recorded for this clonotype. A much larger clone is a single base away; this may be a read error. The chain couples TRBV20-1 to TRBJ2-7; D may be TRBD1 or TRBD2 (6 bases each). Germline lookup yields CDR1 DFQATT and CDR2 SNEGSKA (reference sequence). This CDR3 contains 16 residues. This chain's CDR3 is CCARGLGRRGFNEQYF. The CDR3 DNA reads as TGCTGTGCTAGGGGGTTAGGACGGAGGGGGTTCAACGAGCAGTACTTC.

In its sample, this clonotype is medium-sized. The genes are TRBV5-1 and TRBJ1-2; D is perhaps TRBD1 (5 bases). Trimming shortened V by 4 bases and J by 2 bases, and 18 bases separated the two germline ends. CDR3 length: 16 amino acids. CDR1 and CDR2 (germline): SGHRS, YFSETQ. CDR3 coding DNA: TGCGCCAGCAGCCATGACCGGGACCAAGTCAACTATGGCTACACCTTC. Translation: CASSHDRDQVNYGYTF. Using reference TRBV5-1 and TRBJ1-2 for the parts outside the CDR3, the full variable domain is KAGVTQTPRYLIKTRGQQVTLSCSPISGHRSVSWYQQTPGQGLQFLFEYFSETQRNKGNFPGRFSGRQFSNSRSEMNVSTLELGDSALYLCASSHDRDQVNYGYTFGSGTRLTVV.

By share, this clonotype counts as medium-sized. The chain carries TRBV7-3 and TRBJ2-3, with D perhaps TRBD2 (5 bases). Between the trimmed V and J ends, which lost 4 bases and 0 bases, there was a span of 17 bases. The CDR3 has 17 amino acids. Per germline, CDR1 SGHTA and CDR2 FQGTGA. The CDR3 loop reads CASSYTLRGASTDTQYF. For the CDR3, the DNA is TGTGCCAGCAGCTATACCCTCCGGGGAGCTAGCACAGATACGCAGTATTTT.

This clonotype was observed at least ten times. V and J are TRBV9 and TRBJ1-6, with unresolved D. The CDR3 runs 15 residues. V dropped 0 bases and J dropped 4 bases, with 8 bases sitting between them. The V gene's germline CDR1 is SGDLS and CDR2 YYNGEE. The CDR3 protein is CASSVGSWYNSPLHF. The CDR3 DNA reads TGTGCCAGCAGCGTAGGCAGCTGGTATAATTCACCCCTCCACTTT. Filled out from reference TRBV9 and TRBJ1-6, the complete variable domain reads DSGVTQTPKHLITATGQRVTLRCSPRSGDLSVYWYQQSLDQGLQFLIQYYNGEERAKGNILERFSAQQFPDLHSELNLSSLELGDSALYFCASSVGSWYNSPLHFGNGTRLTVT.

On this clonotype: Being one base from a much bigger clone, this may be a read error. The genes are TRBV5-6 and TRBJ2-2; 10 nucleotides agree with TRBD1. The J segment lost 5 bases and the V segment lost 7 bases, leaving 17 bases of the junction unmatched. The CDR3 consists of 18 residues. The germline CDR1 and CDR2 sequences are SGHDT and YYEEEE. CDR3 DNA sequence: TGTGCCAGCGGCCCCGGCAAGGACAGGGGGTCATGGACCGGGGAGCTGTTTTTT. Translation: CASGPGKDRGSWTGELFF.

By share, this clonotype counts as medium-sized. This rearrangement joins TRBV27 to TRBJ2-7; no clear D. Trimming pared 6 bases from V and 1 base from J, leaving 4 bases between. Germline V gene lookup returns CDR1 MNHEY and CDR2 SMNVEV (reference sequence). The CDR3 consists of 11 residues. CDR3 sequence reads: CASRSSYEQYF. In nucleotides, the CDR3 is TGTGCCAGCAGGTCTTCCTACGAGCAGTACTTC.

In this sample, this clonotype is medium-sized. The chain joins TRBV20-1 to TRBJ2-2; tentatively, D is TRBD2 (6 bases). The germline CDR1 and CDR2 sequences are DFQATT and SNEGSKA (reference sequence). CDR3 length: 14 amino acids. Trimming shortened V by 3 bases and J by 3 bases, and 11 bases separated the two germline ends. CDR3 nucleotides: TGCAGTGCTAGGGAGGGGTGGGACACCGGGGAGCTGTTTTTT. Protein product: CSAREGWDTGELFF.

In its sample, this clonotype ranks as medium-sized. This chain joins TRBV20-1 and TRBJ2-4; tentatively, D is TRBD2 (5 bases). The V gene lost 5 bases and the J gene lost 0 bases, with 14 bases spanning the gap. This CDR3 has 15 amino acids. CDR1 and CDR2 (germline): DFQATT, SNEGSKA (reference sequence). The DNA for the CDR3 is TGCAGTGCTTCTCGGACTGTGCTAGCCAAAAACATTCAGTACTTC. This sequence encodes CSASRTVLAKNIQYF.

V gene TRBV12-1 combines with J gene TRBJ2-2. TRBV12-1 is a listed pseudogene. The CDR3 is made up of 14 amino acids. DNA of the CDR3: TGTGCCAGCAGCTTTGGGCTCCTCTGCTGGGTGCTGCTTTTT. The encoded protein is CASSFGLLCWVLLF.

This clonotype has ten or more counts. The chain combines TRBV4-1 with TRBJ1-2; tentatively, D is TRBD1 (6 bases). The germline V gene encodes CDR1 MGHRA and CDR2 YSYEKL. Trimming took 0 bases from V and 4 from J, leaving 18 bases between them. The CDR3 contains 17 residues. The CDR3 region is CASSQEVYRAFGYGYTF. CDR3 DNA sequence: TGCGCCAGCAGCCAAGAGGTGTACAGGGCTTTCGGCTATGGCTACACCTTC.

This clonotype was counted many times. V usage is TRBV15 and J usage is TRBJ1-4, with 9 bases aligning to TRBD1. V was pared by 5 bases and J by 10 bases, with 17 bases of the junction left unmatched. Germline values: CDR1 LNHNV, CDR2 YYDKDF (reference sequence). The CDR3 spans 17 residues. The CDR3 is CATSWTGTGIGPGKLFF. CDR3 in DNA: TGTGCCACCAGCTGGACCGGGACAGGGATTGGTCCTGGAAAACTGTTTTTT.

This clonotype is classed as medium-sized. The rearrangement joins TRBV9 to TRBJ2-3; the D call may be TRBD1 or TRBD2 (6 bases each). The germline V gene has CDR1 SGDLS and CDR2 YYNGEE. V dropped 2 bases and J dropped 1 base, with 14 bases sitting between them. This CDR3 comprises 16 residues. This chain's CDR3 is CASSVHPGGGTDTQYF. The DNA of the CDR3 is TGTGCCAGCAGCGTCCATCCCGGGGGCGGCACAGATACGCAGTATTTT.

This clonotype is labeled medium-sized. The chain couples TRBV24-1 to TRBJ2-5; D call uncertain. The V and J ends lost 0 bases and 5 bases respectively, with 18 bases between them. CDR1 is KGHDR and CDR2 is SFDVKD in the germline V gene. The CDR3 has 17 residues. CDR3 residues: CATSDLQAQLRSETQYF. Here the CDR3 DNA reads TGTGCCACCAGTGATTTGCAGGCCCAGCTACGAAGCGAGACCCAGTACTTC.